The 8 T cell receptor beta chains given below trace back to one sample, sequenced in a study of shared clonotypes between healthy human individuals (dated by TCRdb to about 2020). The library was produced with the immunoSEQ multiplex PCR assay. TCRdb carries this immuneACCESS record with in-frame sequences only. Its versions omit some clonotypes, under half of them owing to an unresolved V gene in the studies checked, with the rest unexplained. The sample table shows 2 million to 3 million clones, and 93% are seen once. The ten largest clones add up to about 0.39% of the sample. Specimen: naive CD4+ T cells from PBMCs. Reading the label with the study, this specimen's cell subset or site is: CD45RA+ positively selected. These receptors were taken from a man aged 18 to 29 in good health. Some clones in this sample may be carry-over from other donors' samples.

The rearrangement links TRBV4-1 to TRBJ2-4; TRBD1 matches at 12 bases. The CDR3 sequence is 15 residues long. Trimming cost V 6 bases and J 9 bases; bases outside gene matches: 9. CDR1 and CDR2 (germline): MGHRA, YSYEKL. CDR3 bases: TGCGCCAGCAGGGGTGGGACAGGGGGCGATGGCATTCAGTACTTC. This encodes CASRGGTGGDGIQYF.

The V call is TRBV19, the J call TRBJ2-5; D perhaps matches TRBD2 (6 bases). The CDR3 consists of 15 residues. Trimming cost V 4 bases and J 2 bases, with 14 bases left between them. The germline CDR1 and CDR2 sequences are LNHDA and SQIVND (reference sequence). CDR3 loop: CASSTRRGPQETQYF. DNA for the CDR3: TGTGCCAGTAGTACCAGGCGGGGACCACAAGAGACCCAGTACTTC. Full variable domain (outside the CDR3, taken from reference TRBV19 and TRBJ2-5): DGGITQSPKYLFRKEGQNVTLSCEQNLNHDAMYWYRQDPGQGLRLIYYSQIVNDFQKGDIAEGYSVSREKKESFPLTVTSAQKNPTAFYLCASSTRRGPQETQYFGPGTRLLVL.

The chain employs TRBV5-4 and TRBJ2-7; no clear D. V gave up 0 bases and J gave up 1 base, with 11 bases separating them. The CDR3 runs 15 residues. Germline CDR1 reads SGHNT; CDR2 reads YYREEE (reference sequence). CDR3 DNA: TGTGCCAGCAGCTTGGATTCGGCTGGATCCTACGAGCAGTACTTC. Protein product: CASSLDSAGSYEQYF.

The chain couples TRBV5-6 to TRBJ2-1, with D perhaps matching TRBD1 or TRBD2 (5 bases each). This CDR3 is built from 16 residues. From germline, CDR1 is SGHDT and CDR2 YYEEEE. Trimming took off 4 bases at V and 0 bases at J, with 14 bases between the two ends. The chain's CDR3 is CASSPTGLISYNEQFF. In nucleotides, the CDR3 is TGTGCCAGCAGCCCCACGGGGCTAATCTCCTACAATGAGCAGTTCTTC. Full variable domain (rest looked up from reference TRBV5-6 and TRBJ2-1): DAGVTQSPTHLIKTRGQQVTLRCSPKSGHDTVSWYQQALGQGPQFIFQYYEEEERQRGNFPDRFSGHQFPNYSSELNVNALLLGDSALYLCASSPTGLISYNEQFFGPGTRLTVL.

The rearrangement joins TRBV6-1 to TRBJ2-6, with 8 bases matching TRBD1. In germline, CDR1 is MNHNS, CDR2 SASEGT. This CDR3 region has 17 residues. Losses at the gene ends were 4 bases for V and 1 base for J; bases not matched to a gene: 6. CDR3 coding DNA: TGTGCCAGCAGTGCCGACAGGGGACGATCTGGGGCCAACGTCCTGACTTTC. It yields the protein CASSADRGRSGANVLTF.

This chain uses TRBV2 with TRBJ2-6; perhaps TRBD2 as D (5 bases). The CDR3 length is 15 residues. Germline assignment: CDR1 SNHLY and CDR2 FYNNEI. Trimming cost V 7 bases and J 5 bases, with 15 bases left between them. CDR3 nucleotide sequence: TGTGCCAGCACCCCCCGGGAACTTCGGGCCAACGTCCTGACTTTC. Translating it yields CASTPRELRANVLTF.

The CDR3 here is CASSEALAEAFF. CDR3 nucleotides: TGTGCCAGCAGTGAAGCTTTAGCTGAAGCTTTCTTT. J is TRBJ1-1 and V is TRBV6-1; no definite D call. The V gene lost 0 bases and the J gene lost 6 bases, with 5 bases spanning the gap. The CDR3 has 12 amino acids. Germline V gene lookup returns CDR1 MNHNS and CDR2 SASEGT.

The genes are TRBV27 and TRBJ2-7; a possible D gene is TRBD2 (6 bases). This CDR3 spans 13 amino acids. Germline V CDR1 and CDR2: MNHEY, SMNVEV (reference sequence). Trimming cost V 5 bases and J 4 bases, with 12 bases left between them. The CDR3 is CASSPLEGYEQYF. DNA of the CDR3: TGTGCCAGCAGTCCTCTGGAGGGGTACGAGCAGTACTTC.